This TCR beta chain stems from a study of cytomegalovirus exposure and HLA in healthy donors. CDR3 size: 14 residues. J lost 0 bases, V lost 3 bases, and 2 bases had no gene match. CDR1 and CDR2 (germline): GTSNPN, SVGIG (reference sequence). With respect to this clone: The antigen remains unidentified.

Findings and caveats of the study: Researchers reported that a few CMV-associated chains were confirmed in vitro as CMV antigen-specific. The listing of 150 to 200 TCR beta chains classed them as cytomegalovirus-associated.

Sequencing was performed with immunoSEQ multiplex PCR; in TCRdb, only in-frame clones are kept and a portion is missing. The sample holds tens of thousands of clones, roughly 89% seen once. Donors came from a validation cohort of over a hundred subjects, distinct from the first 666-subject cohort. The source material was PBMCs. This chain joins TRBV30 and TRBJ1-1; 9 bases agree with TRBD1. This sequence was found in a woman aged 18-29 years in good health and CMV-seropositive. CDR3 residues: CAWRTGGVNTEAFF. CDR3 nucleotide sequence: TGTGCCTGGAGAACAGGGGGCGTGAACACTGAAGCTTTCTTT.